Presented here are 15 T cell receptor beta chains from one specimen sequenced in a study of molecular identifiers for immune sequencing clone quantification. TCRdb re-called the PCR reads through MiXCR, storing one row per CDR3 protein. The profile shows 15,000 to 20,000 distinct CDR3 sequences, 21% of them singletons. The sequenced material came from naive CD8+ T cells from blood, with Jurkat cell RNA spiked in. Described subset: FACS-sorted CD8+CD4-CCR7+CD45RA+ naive T cells. The receptors stem from a human donor in good health. Some libraries in this study had Jurkat cell RNA spiked in.

As for this clonotype: This sequence may be a read error, since a much larger clone differs from it by one base. The V call is TRBV13, the J call TRBJ2-7, with 9 bases matching TRBD2. The CDR3 totals 16 residues. Germline V gene lookup returns CDR1 PRHDT and CDR2 FYEKMQ (reference sequence). CDR3: CANSLSGGRVSYEQYF. The CDR3 DNA is TGTGCCAACAGCCTCTCCGGCGGGAGGGTTTCCTACGAGCAGTACTTC.

The chain carries TRBV28 and TRBJ1-5, with D perhaps matching TRBD1 (6 bases). Between the trimmed V and J ends, which lost 6 bases and 5 bases, there was a span of 11 bases. The CDR3 runs 13 residues. Germline V CDR1 and CDR2: MDHEN, SYDVKM. The DNA for the CDR3 is TGTGCCAGCAGCCAACAGGGATATCAGCCCCAGCATTTT. It codes for CASSQQGYQPQHF. Full variable domain (missing parts from reference TRBV28 and TRBJ1-5): DVKVTQSSRYLVKRTGEKVFLECVQDMDHENMFWYRQDPGLGLRLIYFSYDVKMKEKGDIPEGYSVSREKKERFSLILESASTNQTSMYLCASSQQGYQPQHFGDGTRLSIL.

In regard to this clonotype: Just one base apart from a much larger clone, this may be a read error. V usage is TRBV28 and J usage is TRBJ2-7, with D perhaps assigned TRBD1 or TRBD2 (5 bases each). The CDR3 consists of 13 residues. V lost 5 bases, J lost 9 bases, and 17 bases lay in between. The germline CDR1 and CDR2 sequences are MDHEN and SYDVKM. The CDR3 reads CASSPQLRDGQYF. The CDR3 DNA sequence: TGTGCCAGCAGTCCGCAATTGAGGGACGGGCAGTACTTC. The full variable domain, with the rest looked up from reference TRBV28 and TRBJ2-7, is DVKVTQSSRYLVKRTGEKVFLECVQDMDHENMFWYRQDPGLGLRLIYFSYDVKMKEKGDIPEGYSVSREKKERFSLILESASTNQTSMYLCASSPQLRDGQYFGPGTRLTVT.

This clonotype was picked up a small number of times. The genes are TRBV19 and TRBJ2-2; TRBD2 aligns across 7 bases. Trimming removed 4 bases from V and 5 bases from J; junction bases left unmatched: 13. From germline, CDR1 is LNHDA and CDR2 SQIVND (reference sequence). The CDR3 covers 17 residues. This CDR3 is CASSTLRWGLSTGELFF. In DNA, the CDR3 is TGTGCCAGTAGTACCCTCCGCTGGGGACTATCGACCGGGGAGCTGTTTTTT.

In its sample, this clonotype is medium-sized (0.01 to 0.1%). The chain links TRBV4-3 to TRBJ2-7, with D unclear. V lost 0 bases and J 3 bases, leaving 6 bases between the germline ends. The CDR3 runs to 13 residues. From germline, CDR1 is LGHNA and CDR2 YSLEER. CDR3 in amino acids: CASSQEAYYEQYF. The CDR3 DNA is TGCGCCAGCAGCCAAGAGGCCTACTACGAGCAGTACTTC.

About this clonotype: This may arise from a read error, as a much more abundant clone is one base away. The CDR3 here is CTSSEAGAGNNEQFF. In DNA form, the CDR3 reads TGTACCAGCAGTGAAGCGGGGGCGGGTAACAATGAGCAGTTCTTC. The chain joins TRBV6-1 to TRBJ2-1, with 8 bases matching TRBD2. The CDR3 loop spans 15 amino acids. The germline V gene has CDR1 MNHNS and CDR2 SASEGT.

The V call is TRBV9, the J call TRBJ2-1, with unresolved D. V gave up 4 bases and J gave up 9 bases, with 8 bases separating them. Germline assignment: CDR1 SGDLS and CDR2 YYNGEE. The CDR3 extends over 11 amino acids. The CDR3 DNA is TGTGCCAGCAGCCCCGGCAGTGAGCAGTTCTTC. It codes for CASSPGSEQFF.

Of note for this clonotype: A junction boundary mismatches the germline segment, possibly from a read error. V is TRBV13 and J is TRBJ2-7, with TRBD2 identical over 7 bases. The germline V gene has CDR1 PRHDT and CDR2 FYEKMQ (reference sequence). The CDR3 loop spans 16 amino acids. The CDR3 nucleotides are TGTGCCGGCAGCTTAGGCAGGTCGGGGGGACCCTACGAGCAGTACTTC. Its protein is CAGSLGRSGGPYEQYF.

The genes are TRBV4-1 and TRBJ2-1; 11 bases map to TRBD2. Germline values: CDR1 MGHRA, CDR2 YSYEKL. J gave up 5 bases and V 6 bases, and 0 bases lay outside the gene matches. The CDR3 sequence is 13 residues long. CDR3 sequence (DNA): TGCGCCAGCAGACTAGCGGGAGACAATGAGCAGTTCTTC. Translating gives CASRLAGDNEQFF.

In this sample, this clonotype turned up many times. The rearrangement uses TRBV28 and TRBJ2-7; 7 bases match TRBD2. V trimming: 3 bases; J trimming: 2 bases; junction bases outside the gene matches: 10. This CDR3 contains 16 residues. Looked up from germline, CDR1 is MDHEN and CDR2 is SYDVKM. CDR3 nucleotides: TGTGCCAGCAGTTTGTATTTAATGACTAGCACCTACGAGCAGTACTTC. Protein: CASSLYLMTSTYEQYF.

V gene TRBV28 combines with J gene TRBJ2-7, with D unclear. This CDR3 region has 15 residues. Trimming removed 8 bases from V and 2 bases from J, with 19 bases in between. Germline CDR1 is MDHEN and CDR2 is SYDVKM. The CDR3 nucleotides read TGTGCCAGCGGTCCCATTCTCTCCCCAGCCTACGAGCAGTACTTC. Translating gives CASGPILSPAYEQYF.

This clonotype is medium-sized within its sample. The V and J genes are TRBV29-1 and TRBJ2-2, with TRBD2 identical over 9 bases. Germline trimming cut 4 bases from V and 6 bases from J; bases unmatched to any gene: 0. This CDR3 region has 12 residues. Germline-derived CDR1 and CDR2 are SQVTM and ANQGSEA. CDR3 residues: CSVVAGAGELFF. CDR3 nucleotide sequence: TGCAGCGTTGTAGCGGGAGCCGGGGAGCTGTTTTTT.

Judged by abundance, this clonotype is medium-sized. V and J are TRBV12-3 or TRBV12-4 and TRBJ1-2; TRBD1 agrees at 7 bases. Germline trimming cut 1 base from V and 7 bases from J; bases unmatched to any gene: 6. The CDR3 has 14 residues. The CDR3 sequence: CASSLGGGGVGYTF. CDR3 nucleotide sequence: TGTGCCAGCAGTTTAGGGGGAGGGGGCGTTGGCTACACCTTC.

By share of the sample, this clonotype is medium-sized. This rearrangement joins TRBV7-2 to TRBJ1-6; perhaps TRBD1 as D (5 bases). The CDR3 is 16 amino acids. Germline values: CDR1 SGHTA, CDR2 FQGNSA. The V end was cut by 0 bases, the J end by 4 bases, with 10 bases between. The CDR3 DNA reads as TGTGCCAGCAGCTTAGCTGGAGGGGAGTATAATTCACCCCTCCACTTT. Its translation is CASSLAGGEYNSPLHF.

V gene TRBV7-9 combines with J gene TRBJ2-4, with TRBD1 matching over 7 bases. The V gene end was trimmed by 7 bases and the J gene end by 3 bases; junction bases not matched to a gene: 9. Germline CDR1 and CDR2: SEHNR and FQNEAQ (reference sequence). The CDR3 sequence is 15 residues long. The CDR3 nucleotides are TGTGCCAGCACCAGGGGGACCCTCGGCAAAAACATTCAGTACTTC. Translating it yields CASTRGTLGKNIQYF.